This TCR beta chain was sequenced for a study of blood T cell repertoires in COVID-19. The wider study: The cDNA or gDNA used as material had been derived from T cells, B-cell-depleted T cells, or PBMCs.

CDR1 and CDR2 (germline): MDHEN, SYDVKM. This CDR3 contains 12 residues. The V and J ends lost 4 bases and 5 bases respectively, with 9 bases between them. The protocol was immunoSEQ multiplex PCR, while the TCRdb copy is restricted to in-frame clones and leaves out a portion. The sample has about 400,000 clones, 89% seen once. The chain employs TRBV28 and TRBJ2-7, with D tentatively TRBD1 (6 bases). Sequencing used PBMCs or T cells enriched from blood (not recorded which). This clonotype was obtained from a woman in her 30s who had recovered from COVID-19. CDR3 DNA: TGTGCCAGCAGTTCCTACAGGGACGAGCAGTACTTC. Translated, it gives CASSSYRDEQYF.